The clone carrying this T cell receptor (beta chain) showed up just a few times. No antigen is known for it. Multiplex PCR with BIOMED2 TRB-A/B primer pools amplified TRB rearrangements. Via MiXCR, TCRdb re-called the multiplex PCR reads, giving one row per CDR3 protein. The table includes 13,000 to 15,000 distinct CDR3 sequences, roughly 27% detected once. This record comes from a study of T and B cells in COVID-19 patients. Study information: Critical illness requiring mechanical ventilation or extracorporeal membrane oxygenation affected three fifths of the roughly 20 active-infection patients. Study-wide findings and caveats: Clonality of TRB repertoires was high in active COVID-19; recovery brought above-healthy diversity and richness.

Each TRB amplification used roughly 250-550 ng of genomic DNA from blood. The germline V and J ends were trimmed by 7 bases and 1 base, with 11 bases remaining between them. The CDR3 length is 13 residues. Germline values: CDR1 ENHRY, CDR2 SYGVKD. Sequenced input: blood. The J gene is TRBJ2-7, the V gene TRBV10-3, with D possibly TRBD1 on 5 matching bases. The TCR comes from a human donor who had recovered from COVID-19. CDR3: CAITQGSSYEQYF. CDR3 nucleotide sequence: TGTGCCATCACCCAGGGTTCTTCCTACGAGCAGTACTTC.